This is a list of T cell receptor beta chains from one sample in a study of blood T cell repertoires in COVID-19. Libraries were prepared by immunoSEQ multiplex PCR; TCRdb keeps only in-frame clonotypes and omits some of them. The repertoire holds fewer than 300,000 clones, with approximately 80% as singletons. Sequenced: PBMCs or T cells enriched from blood (not recorded which). All receptors come from a man aged 35 to 55 who had been exposed to COVID-19. Both conserved end residues are part of each CDR3. D genes are given only for firm matches. Clone size is given for some rows only: seen once, a few or many times, or a class if the clone is expanded.

CASSTRQGWETQYF TGTGCCAGCAGTACCCGACAGGGTTGGGAGACCCAGTACTTC TRBJ2-5 TRBV28 . TRBD1
CASSYTGRAEETQYF TGTGCCAGCAGTTATACCGGGAGGGCCGAGGAGACCCAGTACTTC TRBJ2-5 TRBV6-5 . TRBD2
CASSELPYNEQFF TGTGCCAGCAGTGAGCTACCTTACAATGAGCAGTTCTTC TRBJ2-1 TRBV6-4 . .
CAWGLTVGGYTF TGTGCCTGGGGTTTGACAGTAGGCGGCTACACCTTC TRBJ1-2 TRBV30 . .
CSVEQGGLAFF TGCAGCGTTGAACAGGGAGGGCTAGCTTTCTTT TRBJ1-1 TRBV29-1 . .
CAWSAQGAVGGYTF TGTGCCTGGAGCGCACAGGGGGCGGTCGGGGGCTACACCTTC TRBJ1-2 TRBV30 . TRBD1
CASSQGQLGDRTYEQYF TGTGCCAGCAGCCAAGGTCAACTCGGGGACAGAACCTACGAGCAGTACTTC TRBJ2-7 TRBV4-2 . TRBD1
CASSSGTAINSPLHF TGTGCCAGCAGCTCCGGGACAGCAATTAATTCACCCCTCCACTTT TRBJ1-6 TRBV7-9 few TRBD1
CASRRQTLVPNTEAFF TGTGCCAGTCGACGTCAGACACTGGTCCCGAACACTGAAGCTTTCTTT TRBJ1-1 TRBV19 . .
CASSPFSGTPLPNEQFF TGTGCCAGCAGCCCATTTTCCGGGACACCTCTCCCCAATGAGCAGTTCTTC TRBJ2-1 TRBV6-4 . .
CASSPGSGKRAEAFF TGTGCCAGCTCACCTGGGAGCGGGAAGAGGGCTGAAGCTTTCTTT TRBJ1-1 TRBV18 . .
CAWSRGYGTEAFF TGTGCCTGGAGCAGGGGATACGGCACTGAAGCTTTCTTT TRBJ1-1 TRBV30 few .
CSVDRIVIEGQFF TGCAGCGTCGACAGGATTGTCATTGAGGGGCAGTTCTTC TRBJ2-1 TRBV29-1 . .
CASSLAARSSYNEQFF TGTGCCAGCAGCTTGGCCGCGCGGAGCTCCTACAATGAGCAGTTCTTC TRBJ2-1 TRBV5-4 . .
CATRRTSGVTDTQYF TGTGCCACCCGTCGGACTAGCGGGGTCACAGATACGCAGTATTTT TRBJ2-3 TRBV10-3 . TRBD2
CASNRVAYGYTF TGTGCCAGCAATCGGGTTGCCTATGGCTACACCTTC TRBJ1-2 TRBV28 many .
CASSYVGSNQPQHF TGTGCCAGTAGTTATGTCGGTAGCAATCAGCCCCAGCATTTT TRBJ1-5 TRBV19 . .
CASRNTGLGSPLHF TGTGCCAGCAGGAATACAGGGTTGGGTTCACCCCTCCACTTT TRBJ1-6 TRBV6-5 . .
CASSLRGKGGYTF TGTGCCAGCAGCTTACGGGGAAAGGGCGGCTACACCTTC TRBJ1-2 TRBV7-2 . .
CASSKTGTPNHEQFF TGCGCCAGCAGTAAGACCGGGACTCCAAACCATGAGCAGTTCTTC TRBJ2-1 TRBV10-1 . .
CASSTGLAGYIVQYF TGTGCCAGCAGCACGGGACTAGCGGGATATATTGTGCAGTACTTC TRBJ2-7 TRBV7-2 . TRBD2
CATSLATGGWVYEQYF TGTGCCACCAGCTTGGCGACAGGGGGATGGGTGTACGAGCAGTACTTC TRBJ2-7 TRBV5-5 . TRBD1
CASSPGSSGEQYF TGTGCCAGCAGCCCCGGGTCGTCGGGCGAGCAGTACTTC TRBJ2-7 TRBV11-2 . .
CASSPDPGDRTYEQYF TGTGCCAGCAGCCCTGACCCGGGAGATCGTACCTACGAGCAGTACTTC TRBJ2-7 TRBV9 few .
CASSLYQGEQFF TGTGCCAGCAGCTTGTACCAGGGTGAGCAGTTCTTC TRBJ2-1 TRBV7-3 once .
CASKPPVNTEAFF TGTGCCAGCAAACCACCGGTGAACACTGAAGCTTTCTTT TRBJ1-1 TRBV28 . .